This TCR beta chain was captured by sequencing in a study of shared clonotypes between healthy human individuals. Findings and limits, study-wide: The donor pool, a small one, limited the genetic and exposure-history diversity represented. The sharing of 4.5% to 5% of naive CD4 clonotypes was seen across several donors.

Naive CD8 cells comprised CD45RO-negative, CCR7-positively selected cells, excluding terminally differentiated effector memory CD45RA+ cells. Germline V gene data show CDR1 as SGHAT and CDR2 as FQDESV (reference sequence). The CDR3 runs 15 residues. The V and J ends lost 4 bases and 1 base respectively, with 13 bases between them. In regard to this clone: What it binds is not known.

In the study's own analysis: As immunoSEQ supplied junction-only sequences (without quality scores), filtering differed. Here immunoSEQ multiplex PCR was the method, and the copy in TCRdb shows in-frame clones only, minus some. The DNA gave D and trimming, while V, J and clone size come from that table. The repertoire includes about 580,000 clones, roughly 98% of them detected once, and approximately 0.33% sits in the top ten. The gene calls are TRBV11-1 and TRBJ1-1, with D unclear. The sample consisted of naive CD8+ T cells sorted from blood. The origin of this receptor is a man aged 30-40 years in good health. CDR3 region: CASSSSLAANTEAFF. CDR3 DNA: TGTGCCAGCAGCTCGTCCCTGGCAGCGAACACTGAAGCTTTCTTT.